This T cell receptor beta chain is from a study of blood T cell repertoires in COVID-19. Whole-study context: The cDNA or gDNA used as material had been derived from T cells, B-cell-depleted T cells, or PBMCs.

V was pared by 2 bases and J by 6 bases, with 11 bases between. Germline CDR1 reads KGHSH; CDR2 reads LQKENI. This CDR3 is built from 13 residues. The protocol was immunoSEQ multiplex PCR, while the TCRdb copy is restricted to in-frame clones and leaves out a portion. The sample carries 55,000 to 65,000 clones, more than 80% recorded once. The chain carries TRBV18 and TRBJ2-7, with a weak D call TRBD1 (5 bases). The sequenced sample consisted of peripheral blood. This TCR came from a man aged 60-69 years with COVID-19, enrolled during active disease. The CDR3 nucleotides are TGTGCCAGCTCACCAATGGCAGGGTCCGAGCAGTACTTC. This translates into CASSPMAGSEQYF.